Presented here are 4 T cell receptor beta chains from one specimen sequenced in a study of CD8 T cells in ankylosing spondylitis. TCRdb called the 5' RACE reads again in MiXCR, with one record for every CDR3 protein. Counted here are about 150,000 distinct CDR3 sequences, over 9.5% occurring once; the ten biggest clones make up roughly 4%. The specimen sequenced was blood, either unsorted or a sorted T cell fraction (not recorded which). Receptors were obtained from a female donor with ankylosing spondylitis or in good health (not recorded which).

This clonotype occurred many times. This chain uses TRBV11-2 with TRBJ2-1; 7 bases fit TRBD2. V shed 3 bases and J 0 bases; nucleotides not matched to a gene: 5. The CDR3 contains 16 residues. The germline V gene has CDR1 SGHAT and CDR2 FQNNGV. DNA of the CDR3: TGTGCCAGCAGCTTTGGGGGGGAGAGCTCCTACAATGAGCAGTTCTTC. This encodes CASSFGGESSYNEQFF.

The rearrangement links TRBV25-1 to TRBJ1-2; D unclear. V was trimmed by 4 bases and J by 6 bases, leaving 6 bases between them. The CDR3 runs 11 residues. Germline V lookup: CDR1 MGHDK, CDR2 SYGVNS. As DNA, the CDR3 is TGTGCCAGCAGTGGAAGCCATGGCTACACCTTC. Its protein is CASSGSHGYTF.

This clonotype was picked up many times. This chain connects TRBV2 to TRBJ2-5; 7 bases are a match to TRBD1. V shed 8 bases and J 2 bases; nucleotides not matched to a gene: 5. Per the germline V gene, CDR1 is SNHLY and CDR2 is FYNNEI. The CDR3 extends over 13 amino acids. The CDR3 loop is CASSGQSQETQYF. Written as DNA, the CDR3 is TGTGCCAGCTCGGGACAGTCACAAGAGACCCAGTACTTC.

This clonotype was counted many times. The chain couples TRBV12-3 or TRBV12-4 to TRBJ1-1, with D unresolved. V was clipped by 7 bases and J by 0 bases, with 12 bases between them. This CDR3 spans 14 amino acids. DNA of the CDR3: TGTGCCAGCACCACACAGCTCATGAACACTGAAGCTTTCTTT. Residues: CASTTQLMNTEAFF.